This TCR beta chain was documented in a study of T cell changes during pregnancy in multiple sclerosis (dated by TCRdb to the late 2010s). Context from the whole study: Changes in the T cell repertoire over the course of pregnancy were examined in this study in women with multiple sclerosis.

In regard to this clone: Its binding antigen is unknown. No base quality values were provided; no much bigger clone lies one nucleotide off.

Library preparation used the immunoSEQ multiplex PCR assay. TCRdb stores this immuneACCESS table with in-frame sequences only. Part of the clones is absent; in the studies checked, under half of the shortfall reflects unresolved V genes, and no reason is known for the rest. The sample table shows 14,000 or so clones, and roughly 93% are seen once. The top ten clonotypes cover 2.8% of the sample. Taken from cysteine to phenylalanine, the CDR3 has 14 residues. Only the CDR3 portion is preserved as DNA: 42 bases, with reading frame beginning at the first base. From a lookup of the germline V gene (reference sequence), CDR1 and CDR2 are MNHNY and SVGAGI. Unmatched junction bases come to 5, with V trimmed by 2 bases and J by 6 bases.

Recombination connected TRBV6-6 to TRBJ2-3; TRBD1 fits 7 bases in the junction. Sequenced here: peripheral blood, sampled in the second trimester of pregnancy. The receptor was isolated from a female donor in good health, enrolled as a control in a pregnancy study. The DNA sequence is given as TGTGCCAGCAGTTACCTTGACAGGGCTGATACGCAGTATTTT. This encodes CASSYLDRADTQYF.